This paragraph reports one T cell receptor beta chain. This same CDR3 is encoded by further DNA sequences in the sample. These data originate in a study of blood T cell repertoires in COVID-19. TCRdb keeps only in-frame clones here, not all; method: immunoSEQ multiplex PCR. Of just over 250,000 clones in the sample, 75% to 90% were seen once. V was pared by 4 bases and J by 3 bases, with 3 bases of the junction left unmatched. The CDR3 spans 13 residues. CDR1 and CDR2 (germline): MDHEN, SYDVKM. This rearrangement joins TRBV28 to TRBJ2-7, with TRBD1 identical over 7 bases. The clonotype originates from a woman in her 70s with COVID-19, enrolled during active disease. The sequenced sample was peripheral blood. As DNA, the CDR3 is TGTGCCAGCAGTTCGGGACAGCTCTACGAGCAGTACTTC. This encodes CASSSGQLYEQYF.